These T cell receptor beta chains were read from a single sample in a study of blood T cell repertoires in COVID-19. TCRdb's table, derived via immunoSEQ multiplex PCR, lists solely in-frame clones and lacks some. The sample lists about 210,000 clones, around 86% occurring once. The sample comprised PBMCs or T cells enriched from blood (not recorded which). These receptor sequences come from a man aged 25 to 45 in a cohort exposed to, infected with or recovered from COVID-19 (not recorded which). CDR3s include the opening cysteine and the closing phenylalanine or tryptophan. The order of the fields is clone size, V gene, D gene, J gene, CDR3 DNA, CDR3 protein. D genes are given only for firm matches. Size is stated for part of the rows, as once, few or many counts, or as a class when the clone is expanded.

-	TRBV27	TRBD2	TRBJ2-1	TGTGCCAGCAGTTTCCTGACTAGCGGGAGAGGCAATGAGCAGTTCTTC	CASSFLTSGRGNEQFF
-	TRBV5-1	-	TRBJ1-3	TGCGCCAGCAGCACCGGGATCCCCTCTGGAAACACCATATATTTT	CASSTGIPSGNTIYF
-	TRBV5-1	-	TRBJ2-5	TGCGCCAGCAGCTTGGGGTGGTACGGGGGACAGCAAGAGACCCAGTACTTC	CASSLGWYGGQQETQYF
-	TRBV6-5	TRBD2	TRBJ2-1	TGTGCCAGCAGCTCCGGGACTAGCGGGAACAATGAGCAGTTCTTC	CASSSGTSGNNEQFF
-	TRBV4-2	-	TRBJ1-2	TGTGCCAGCAGCCAAGAGACAGCCAACTATGGCTACACCTTC	CASSQETANYGYTF
-	TRBV15	-	TRBJ2-7	TGTGCCACCAGCAGCGGAGGGAACGAGCAGTACTTC	CATSSGGNEQYF
-	TRBV14	-	TRBJ1-2	TGTGCCAGCAGCCATTCTCGGACTTCGTACACCTTC	CASSHSRTSYTF
-	TRBV20-1	-	TRBJ2-1	TGCAGCGGTGACAGCTACCAGGAGCAGTTCTTC	CSGDSYQEQFF
-	TRBV3-1/TRBV3-2	TRBD1	TRBJ1-1	TGTGCCAGCAGCCACCCTCAGATGACAGGGGAAGCTTTCTTT	CASSHPQMTGEAFF
-	TRBV27	-	TRBJ1-5	TGTGCCAGCAGTTCCACCTATAAGGGACTCTATAGCAATCAGCCCCAGCATTTT	CASSSTYKGLYSNQPQHF
-	TRBV2	-	TRBJ2-1	TGTGCCAGCAGCCGACTCCAGGGAGGTGAGCAGTTCTTC	CASSRLQGGEQFF
few	TRBV19	TRBD1	TRBJ1-5	TGTGCCAGTAGTACGGACGACAGGGGGACTAGCAATCAGCCCCAGCATTTT	CASSTDDRGTSNQPQHF
-	TRBV28	-	TRBJ1-6	TGTGCCAGCGAACCTGGACAGCTATCACCCCTCCACTTT	CASEPGQLSPLHF
-	TRBV7-3	TRBD1	TRBJ2-1	TGTGCCAGCAGCTCCGTTGTCAGGGGGCCCTACAATGAGCAGTTCTTC	CASSSVVRGPYNEQFF
-	TRBV29-1	TRBD1	TRBJ2-3	TGCAGCGGGGGTCCGGGACAGGGCGTGGATACGCAGTATTTT	CSGGPGQGVDTQYF
-	TRBV14	-	TRBJ2-3	TGTGCCAGCAGCCCGTACCGGGTTCGTCCGCAGTATTTT	CASSPYRVRPQYF
once	TRBV27	TRBD1	TRBJ2-3	TGTGCCAGTCATAAGGACAGGGAAGATACGCAGTATTTT	CASHKDREDTQYF
-	TRBV4-1	TRBD2	TRBJ2-3	TGCGCCAGCAGCCAAGACCACACATCGGGACTAGCGGGAGGAGCTAGCACAGATACGCAGTATTTT	CASSQDHTSGLAGGASTDTQYF
once	TRBV18	TRBD1	TRBJ1-2	TGTGCCAGCTCACCCACGGGACAGGGCGGCTATGGCTACACCTTC	CASSPTGQGGYGYTF
-	TRBV5-4	TRBD1	TRBJ1-3	TGTGCCAGCAGCTTGGGGCGACAGGGCGACACCATATATTTT	CASSLGRQGDTIYF
-	TRBV12-3/TRBV12-4	-	TRBJ2-7	TGTGCCAGCACCCGAGCAGGCCCATACGAGCAGTACTTC	CASTRAGPYEQYF
-	TRBV5-3	TRBD1	TRBJ1-5	TGTGCCAGAAGCTTGGAACGGGGACAGAAAAATCAGCCCCAGCATTTT	CARSLERGQKNQPQHF
-	TRBV5-1	TRBD2	TRBJ2-3	TGCGCCAGCAGCTCCAGTTCCGGGAGGGCTGGTGTAGATACGCAGTATTTT	CASSSSSGRAGVDTQYF
-	TRBV7-2	TRBD2	TRBJ2-1	TGTGCCAGCAGCCCCCGGACTAGCGGATACAATGAGCAGTTCTTC	CASSPRTSGYNEQFF
-	TRBV6-5	-	TRBJ2-5	TGTGCCAGCACCAATGGGGGGGAGACCCAGTACTTC	CASTNGGETQYF
-	TRBV5-4	-	TRBJ2-1	TGTGCCAGCAGCCTCTCCCGCAGCAGCGTCAATGAGCAGTTCTTC	CASSLSRSSVNEQFF
-	TRBV6-5	-	TRBJ2-2	TGTGCCAGCAGAAGCGGAGTCACCGGGGAGCTGTTTTTT	CASRSGVTGELFF
-	TRBV5-8	-	TRBJ2-7	TGTGCCAGCAGAGTAAGGTTTCGGGGGTACGAGCAGTACTTC	CASRVRFRGYEQYF
-	TRBV12-3/TRBV12-4	-	TRBJ1-5	TGTGCCAGCAGTCCTGACTCCCGGCCCCAGCATTTT	CASSPDSRPQHF
-	TRBV29-1	-	TRBJ1-2	TGCAGCGTTGAAGGTCGGCAGGGAAGTGGCTACACCTTC	CSVEGRQGSGYTF
few	TRBV5-1	TRBD1	TRBJ1-3	TGCGCCAGCAGCCTCCGGGACAGCCTCTCTGGAAACACCATATATTTT	CASSLRDSLSGNTIYF
-	TRBV5-1	TRBD1	TRBJ1-4	TGCGCCAGCAGCTTGGGGACAGGGGTTAATGAAAAACTGTTTTTT	CASSLGTGVNEKLFF
-	TRBV7-9	-	TRBJ2-7	TGTGCCAGCAGCAGACAAAACAGGGTACCCTACGAGCAGTACTTC	CASSRQNRVPYEQYF
-	TRBV9	TRBD1	TRBJ1-6	TGTGCCAGCAGCGTAGGGGACAGGGGGCACGCGAATTCACCCCTCCACTTT	CASSVGDRGHANSPLHF
-	TRBV28	-	TRBJ2-4	TGTGCCAGCAGCGTCCAGATTCTAGCCAAAAACATTCAGTACTTC	CASSVQILAKNIQYF
-	TRBV5-1	-	TRBJ2-2	TGCGCCAGCAGCTTGGAGCTAGCTCGCACCGGGGAGCTGTTTTTT	CASSLELARTGELFF
once	TRBV4-1	-	TRBJ2-7	TGCGCCAGCAGCCAAATGCGGCTGGGTGATAACTACGAGCAGTACTTC	CASSQMRLGDNYEQYF
-	TRBV6-2/TRBV6-3	-	TRBJ1-6	TGTGCCAGCAGTTACGGTCACAATCAGGATTCACCCCTCCACTTT	CASSYGHNQDSPLHF
-	TRBV7-6	TRBD2	TRBJ2-4	TGTGCCAGCAGCCCGACGACTAGCGGGGGAGATCTAGCCAAAAACATTCAGTACTTC	CASSPTTSGGDLAKNIQYF
-	TRBV19	-	TRBJ2-2	TGTGCCAGTAGTATAGGAGGGGGTACCGGGGAGCTGTTTTTT	CASSIGGGTGELFF
-	TRBV28	-	TRBJ2-7	TGTGCCAGCAGTTTCTTGGGGCGTTCCTCCTACGAGCAGTACTTC	CASSFLGRSSYEQYF
few	TRBV5-5	TRBD1	TRBJ1-1	TGTGCCAGCTCAACCGGGACAGGGTCGTCTTTCTTT	CASSTGTGSSFF
-	TRBV7-3	-	TRBJ2-3	TGTGCCAGCAGCTTATCTGCAGATACGCAGTATTTT	CASSLSADTQYF
-	TRBV27	TRBD1	TRBJ1-5	TGTGCCAGCAGCGATCAGAGGGGGCGGGTGGGTCAGCCCCAGCATTTT	CASSDQRGRVGQPQHF
-	TRBV11-2	-	TRBJ2-7	TGTGCCAGCAGCTTAGATGGCCGGGTGGCCTACGAGCAGTACTTC	CASSLDGRVAYEQYF
-	TRBV6-6	-	TRBJ2-2	TGTGCCAGCAGTGCCACAGGGTTTGGATCCGGGGAGCTGTTTTTT	CASSATGFGSGELFF
once	TRBV27	-	TRBJ2-1	TGTGCCAGCAGTCCGCACAAATTCCCCAATGAGCAGTTCTTC	CASSPHKFPNEQFF
-	TRBV18	TRBD2	TRBJ2-1	TGTGCCAGCTCACCGCTAGCGGGAGTAAATAATGAGCAGTTCTTC	CASSPLAGVNNEQFF
-	TRBV20-1	-	TRBJ1-5	TGCAGTGCTAGTGGTAGGGGAGGGCAGCCCCAGCATTTT	CSASGRGGQPQHF
-	TRBV24-1	-	TRBJ1-2	TGTGCCACCAGTTCAGGGAACTATGGCTACACCTTC	CATSSGNYGYTF
-	TRBV28	-	TRBJ1-5	TGTGCCAGCAGTACAGGGCCAGCCCAGCATTTT	CASSTGPAQHF
-	TRBV7-2	-	TRBJ1-4	TGTGCCAGCACCCGGACACTTAGAAGTGAAAAACTGTTTTTT	CASTRTLRSEKLFF
-	TRBV7-2	-	TRBJ1-6	TGTGCCAGCAGCTTATACGGGGGGCGGGATTCACCCCTCCACTTT	CASSLYGGRDSPLHF